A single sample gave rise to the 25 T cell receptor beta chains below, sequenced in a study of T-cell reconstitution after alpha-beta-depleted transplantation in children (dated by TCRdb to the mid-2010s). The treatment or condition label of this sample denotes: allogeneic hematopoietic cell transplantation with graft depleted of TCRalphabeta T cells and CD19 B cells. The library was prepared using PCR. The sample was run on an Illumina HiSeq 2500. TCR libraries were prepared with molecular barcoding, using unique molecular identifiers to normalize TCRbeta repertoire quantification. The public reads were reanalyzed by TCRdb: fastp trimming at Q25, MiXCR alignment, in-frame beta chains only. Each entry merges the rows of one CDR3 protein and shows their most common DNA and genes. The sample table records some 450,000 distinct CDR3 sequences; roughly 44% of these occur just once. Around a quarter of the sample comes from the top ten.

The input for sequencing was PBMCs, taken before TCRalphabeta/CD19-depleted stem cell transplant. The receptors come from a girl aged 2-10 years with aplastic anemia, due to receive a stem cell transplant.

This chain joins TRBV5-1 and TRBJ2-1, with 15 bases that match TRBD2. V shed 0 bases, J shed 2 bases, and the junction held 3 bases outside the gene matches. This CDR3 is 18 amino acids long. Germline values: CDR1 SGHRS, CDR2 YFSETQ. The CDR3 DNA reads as TGCGCCAGCAGCTTGGGCGGACTAGCGGGGGGGCCCTACAATGAGCAGTTCTTC. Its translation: CASSLGGLAGGPYNEQFF.

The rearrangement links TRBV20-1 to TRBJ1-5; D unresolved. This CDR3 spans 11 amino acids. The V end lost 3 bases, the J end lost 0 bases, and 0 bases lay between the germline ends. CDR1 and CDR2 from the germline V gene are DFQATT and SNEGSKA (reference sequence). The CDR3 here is CSASSNQPQHF. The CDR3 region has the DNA TGCAGTGCTAGTAGCAATCAGCCCCAGCATTTT.

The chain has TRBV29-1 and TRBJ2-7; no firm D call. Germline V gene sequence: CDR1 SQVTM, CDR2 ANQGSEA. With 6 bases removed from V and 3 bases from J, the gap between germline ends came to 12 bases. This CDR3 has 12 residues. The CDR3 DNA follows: TGCAGCGTCCGGGCCCAGAACTACGAGCAGTACTTC. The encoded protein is CSVRAQNYEQYF.

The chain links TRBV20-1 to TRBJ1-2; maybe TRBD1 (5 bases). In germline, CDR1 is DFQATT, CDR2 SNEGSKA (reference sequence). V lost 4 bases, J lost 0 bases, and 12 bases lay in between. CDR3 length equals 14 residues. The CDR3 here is CSAMYGTPNYGYTF. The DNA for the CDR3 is TGCAGTGCTATGTACGGGACCCCTAACTATGGCTACACCTTC.

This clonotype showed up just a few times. CDR3 region: CASGAHADTQYF. The CDR3 DNA reads as TGTGCCAGCGGGGCCCACGCAGATACGCAGTATTTT. The rearrangement joins TRBV27 to TRBJ2-3; D is perhaps TRBD1 (5 bases). Trimming cost V 8 bases and J 4 bases, with 10 bases left between them. The CDR3 is 12 residues long. CDR1 and CDR2 (germline): MNHEY, SMNVEV (reference sequence).

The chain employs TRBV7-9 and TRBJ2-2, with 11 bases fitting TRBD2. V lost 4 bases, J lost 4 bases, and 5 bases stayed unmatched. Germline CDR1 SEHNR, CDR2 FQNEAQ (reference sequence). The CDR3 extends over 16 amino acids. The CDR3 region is CASSSPSGGFTGELFF. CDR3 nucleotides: TGTGCCAGCAGCTCCCCTAGCGGGGGGTTCACCGGGGAGCTGTTTTTT.

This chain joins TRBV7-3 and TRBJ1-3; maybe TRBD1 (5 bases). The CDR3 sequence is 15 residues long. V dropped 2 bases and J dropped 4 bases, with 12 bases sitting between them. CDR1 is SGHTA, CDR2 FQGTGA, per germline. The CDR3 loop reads CASSLFPGEGNTIYF. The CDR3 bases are TGTGCCAGCAGCTTATTTCCGGGGGAAGGAAACACCATATATTTT.

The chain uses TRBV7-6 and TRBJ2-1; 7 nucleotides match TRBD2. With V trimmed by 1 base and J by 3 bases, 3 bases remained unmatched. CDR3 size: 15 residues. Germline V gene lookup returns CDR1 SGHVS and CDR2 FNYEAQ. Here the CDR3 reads CASSLEGTIYNEQFF. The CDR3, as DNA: TGTGCCAGCAGCTTAGAGGGGACTATCTACAATGAGCAGTTCTTC.

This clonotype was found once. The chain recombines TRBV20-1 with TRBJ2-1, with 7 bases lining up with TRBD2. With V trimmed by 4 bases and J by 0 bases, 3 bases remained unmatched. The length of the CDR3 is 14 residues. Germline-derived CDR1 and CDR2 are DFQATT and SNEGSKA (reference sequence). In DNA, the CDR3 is TGCAGTGCTATTAGCGGGCCCTCCTACAATGAGCAGTTCTTC. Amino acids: CSAISGPSYNEQFF.

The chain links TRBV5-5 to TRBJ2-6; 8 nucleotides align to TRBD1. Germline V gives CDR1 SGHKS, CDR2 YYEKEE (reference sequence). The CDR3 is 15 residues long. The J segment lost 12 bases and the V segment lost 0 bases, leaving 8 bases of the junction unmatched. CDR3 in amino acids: CASSLEGQELSVLTF. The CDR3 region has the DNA TGTGCCAGCAGCTTGGAGGGACAGGAGTTATCCGTCCTGACTTTC. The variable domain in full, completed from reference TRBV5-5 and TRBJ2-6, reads DAGVTQSPTHLIKTRGQQVTLRCSPISGHKSVSWYQQVLGQGPQFIFQYYEKEERGRGNFPDRFSARQFPNYSSELNVNALLLGDSALYLCASSLEGQELSVLTFGAGSRLTVL.

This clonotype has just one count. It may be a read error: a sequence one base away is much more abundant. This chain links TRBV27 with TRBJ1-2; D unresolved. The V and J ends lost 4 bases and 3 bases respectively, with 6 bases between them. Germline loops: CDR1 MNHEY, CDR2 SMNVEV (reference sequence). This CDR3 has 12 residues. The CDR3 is CASSSGYYGYTF. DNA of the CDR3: TGTGCCAGCAGTTCCGGGTACTATGGCTACACCTTC.

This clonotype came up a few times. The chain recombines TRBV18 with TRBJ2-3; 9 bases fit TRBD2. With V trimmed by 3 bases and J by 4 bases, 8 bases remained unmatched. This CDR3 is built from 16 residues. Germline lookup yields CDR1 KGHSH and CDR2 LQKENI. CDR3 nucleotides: TGTGCCAGCTCACCCGAAGTAGCGGGAGTCCCAGATACGCAGTATTTT. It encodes CASSPEVAGVPDTQYF.

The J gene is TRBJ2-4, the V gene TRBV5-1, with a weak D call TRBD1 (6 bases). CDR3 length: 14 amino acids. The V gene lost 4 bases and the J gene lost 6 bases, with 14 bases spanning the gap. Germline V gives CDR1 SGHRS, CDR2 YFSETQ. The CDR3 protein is CASSTGTRGNIQYF. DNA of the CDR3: TGCGCCAGCAGCACCGGGACAAGGGGAAACATTCAGTACTTC.

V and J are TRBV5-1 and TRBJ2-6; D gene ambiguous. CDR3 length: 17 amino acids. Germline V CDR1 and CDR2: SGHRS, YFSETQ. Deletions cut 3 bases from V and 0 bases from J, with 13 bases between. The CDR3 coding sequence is TGCGCCAGCAGCTACCACGTTACATACTCTGGGGCCAACGTCCTGACTTTC. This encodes CASSYHVTYSGANVLTF. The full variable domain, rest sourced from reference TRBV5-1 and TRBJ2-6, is KAGVTQTPRYLIKTRGQQVTLSCSPISGHRSVSWYQQTPGQGLQFLFEYFSETQRNKGNFPGRFSGRQFSNSRSEMNVSTLELGDSALYLCASSYHVTYSGANVLTFGAGSRLTVL.

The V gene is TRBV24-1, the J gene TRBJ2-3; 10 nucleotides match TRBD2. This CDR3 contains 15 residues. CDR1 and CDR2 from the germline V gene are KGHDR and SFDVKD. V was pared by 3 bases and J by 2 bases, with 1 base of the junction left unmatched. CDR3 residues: CATSDGLADTDTQYF. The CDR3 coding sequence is TGTGCCACCAGTGATGGACTAGCGGACACAGATACGCAGTATTTT.

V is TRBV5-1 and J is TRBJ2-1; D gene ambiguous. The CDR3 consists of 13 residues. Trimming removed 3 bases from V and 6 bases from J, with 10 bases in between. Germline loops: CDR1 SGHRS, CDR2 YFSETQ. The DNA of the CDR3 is TGCGCCAGCAGCTCCGATATGGGCAATGAGCAGTTCTTC. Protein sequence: CASSSDMGNEQFF.

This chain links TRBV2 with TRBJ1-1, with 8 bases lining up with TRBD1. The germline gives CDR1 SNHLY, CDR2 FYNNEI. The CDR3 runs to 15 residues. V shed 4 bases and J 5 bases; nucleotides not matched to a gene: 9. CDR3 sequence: CASSVRTGRVTEAFF. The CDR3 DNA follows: TGTGCCAGCAGTGTGAGGACAGGGAGGGTGACTGAAGCTTTCTTT.

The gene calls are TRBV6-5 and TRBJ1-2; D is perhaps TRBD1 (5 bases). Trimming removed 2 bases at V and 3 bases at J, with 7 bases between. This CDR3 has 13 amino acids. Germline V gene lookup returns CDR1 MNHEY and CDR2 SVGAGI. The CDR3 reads CASSYEGHYGYTF. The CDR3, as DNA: TGTGCCAGCAGTTACGAGGGGCACTATGGCTACACCTTC.

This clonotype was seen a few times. This CDR3 reads CASSQDQLAGGLGTGELFF. The CDR3 DNA sequence: TGCGCCAGCAGCCAAGATCAACTAGCGGGAGGATTGGGCACCGGGGAGCTGTTTTTT. The chain carries TRBV4-3 and TRBJ2-2; TRBD2 agrees at 12 bases. CDR3 length equals 19 residues. With 0 bases clipped from V and 4 bases from J, the junction kept 9 bases outside the gene matches. The germline gives CDR1 LGHNA, CDR2 YSLEER.

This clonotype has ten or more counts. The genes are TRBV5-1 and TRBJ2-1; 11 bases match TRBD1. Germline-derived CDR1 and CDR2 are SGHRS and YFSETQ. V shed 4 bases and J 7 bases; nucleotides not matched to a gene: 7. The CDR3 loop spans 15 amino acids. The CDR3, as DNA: TGCGCCAGCAGCGCCGGACAGGGGGCGAGGAATGAGCAGTTCTTC. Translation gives CASSAGQGARNEQFF.

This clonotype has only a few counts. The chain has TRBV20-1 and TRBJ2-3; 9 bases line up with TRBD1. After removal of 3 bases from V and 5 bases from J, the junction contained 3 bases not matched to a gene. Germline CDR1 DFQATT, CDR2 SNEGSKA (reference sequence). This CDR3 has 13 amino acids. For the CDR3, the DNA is TGCAGTGCTAGCAGGACAGGGGTAGATACGCAGTATTTT. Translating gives CSASRTGVDTQYF.

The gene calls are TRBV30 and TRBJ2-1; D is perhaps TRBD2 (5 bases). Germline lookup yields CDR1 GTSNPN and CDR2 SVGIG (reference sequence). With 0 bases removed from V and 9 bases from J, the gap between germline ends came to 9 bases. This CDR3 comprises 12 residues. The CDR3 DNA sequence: TGTGCCTGGAGTGTTGGGGAGTTTGAGCAGTTCTTC. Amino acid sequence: CAWSVGEFEQFF.

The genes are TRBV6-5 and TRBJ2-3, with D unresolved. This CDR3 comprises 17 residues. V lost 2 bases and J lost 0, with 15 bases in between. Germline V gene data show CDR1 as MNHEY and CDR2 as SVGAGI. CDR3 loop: CASSYVITPSSTDTQYF. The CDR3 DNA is TGTGCCAGCAGTTACGTGATAACCCCGTCTAGCACAGATACGCAGTATTTT.

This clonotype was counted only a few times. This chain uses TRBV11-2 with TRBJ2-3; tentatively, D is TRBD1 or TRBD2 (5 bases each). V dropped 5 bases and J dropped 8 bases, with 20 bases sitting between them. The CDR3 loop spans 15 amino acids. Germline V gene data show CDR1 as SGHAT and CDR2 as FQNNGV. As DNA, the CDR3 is TGTGCCAGCAGCCCCCTACAGGAGGCGATGGCTACGCAGTATTTT. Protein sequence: CASSPLQEAMATQYF. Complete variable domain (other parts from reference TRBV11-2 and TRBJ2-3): EAGVAQSPRYKIIEKRQSVAFWCNPISGHATLYWYQQILGQGPKLLIQFQNNGVVDDSQLPKDRFSAERLKGVDSTLKIQPAKLEDSAVYLCASSPLQEAMATQYFGPGTRLTVL.

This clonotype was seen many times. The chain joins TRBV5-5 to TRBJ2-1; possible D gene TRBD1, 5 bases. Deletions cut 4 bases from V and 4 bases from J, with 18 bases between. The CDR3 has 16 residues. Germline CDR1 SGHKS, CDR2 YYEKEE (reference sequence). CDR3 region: CASSTRVNGRYNEQFF. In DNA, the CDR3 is TGTGCCAGCAGCACCAGGGTTAACGGCCGATACAATGAGCAGTTCTTC.